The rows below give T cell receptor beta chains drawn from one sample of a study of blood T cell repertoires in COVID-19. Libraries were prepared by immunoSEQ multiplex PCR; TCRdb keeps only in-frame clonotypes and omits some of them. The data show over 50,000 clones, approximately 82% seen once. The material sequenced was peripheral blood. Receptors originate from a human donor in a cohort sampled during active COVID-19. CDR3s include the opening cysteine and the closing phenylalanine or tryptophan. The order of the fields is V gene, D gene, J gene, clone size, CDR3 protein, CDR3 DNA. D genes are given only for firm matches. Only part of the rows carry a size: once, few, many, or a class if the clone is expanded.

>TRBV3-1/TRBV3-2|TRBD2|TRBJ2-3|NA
CASSTTLAGGPDTQYF
TGTGCCAGCAGCACCACTCTAGCGGGGGGCCCAGATACGCAGTATTTT
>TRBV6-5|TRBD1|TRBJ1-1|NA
CASTNGQGGAFF
TGTGCCAGCACCAACGGACAGGGGGGAGCTTTCTTT
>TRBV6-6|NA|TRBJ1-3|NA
CASSRYPTPSSGNTIYF
TGTGCCAGCAGTCGCTACCCCACCCCCTCCTCTGGAAACACCATATATTTT
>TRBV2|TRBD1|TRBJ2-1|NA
CASRYRDRGNNEQFF
TGTGCCAGCAGATACCGGGACAGGGGGAATAATGAGCAGTTCTTC
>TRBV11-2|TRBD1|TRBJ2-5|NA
CASSFPGTGVTQYF
TGTGCCAGCAGCTTTCCCGGGACAGGGGTGACCCAGTACTTC
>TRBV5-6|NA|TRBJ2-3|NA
CASSLEGDDTQYF
TGTGCCAGCAGCTTGGAGGGGGATGATACGCAGTATTTT
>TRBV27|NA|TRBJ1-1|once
CASTRAGLDTEAFF
TGTGCCAGCACCAGAGCGGGGTTGGACACTGAAGCTTTCTTT
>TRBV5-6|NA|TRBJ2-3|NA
CASNQGTGAGDTQYF
TGTGCCAGCAATCAGGGCACCGGAGCGGGCGATACGCAGTATTTT
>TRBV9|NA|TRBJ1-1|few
CASSAIPGVSTEAFF
TGTGCCAGCAGCGCAATCCCAGGGGTGAGCACTGAAGCTTTCTTT
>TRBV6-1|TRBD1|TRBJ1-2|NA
CASSEYRGDYGYTF
TGTGCCAGCAGTGAATACAGGGGGGACTATGGCTACACCTTC
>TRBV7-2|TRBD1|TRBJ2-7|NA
CASSSQDRGGYEQYF
TGTGCCAGCAGCTCTCAGGACAGGGGAGGGTACGAGCAGTACTTC
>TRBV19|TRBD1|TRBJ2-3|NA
CASSFRDRGQDTQYF
TGTGCCAGTAGTTTCCGGGACAGGGGGCAAGATACGCAGTATTTT
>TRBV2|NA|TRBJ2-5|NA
CASSTGIGGQETQYF
TGTGCCAGCAGTACAGGGATCGGGGGGCAGGAGACCCAGTACTTC
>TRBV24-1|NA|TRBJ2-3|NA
CATSEIGDSDTQYF
TGTGCCACCAGTGAGATCGGGGATTCAGATACGCAGTATTTT
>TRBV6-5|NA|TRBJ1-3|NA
CASSPGTLRNTIYF
TGTGCCAGCAGTCCCGGGACACTAAGAAACACCATATATTTT
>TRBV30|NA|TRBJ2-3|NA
CAMGVLATDTQYF
TGTGCCATGGGTGTACTAGCCACAGATACGCAGTATTTT